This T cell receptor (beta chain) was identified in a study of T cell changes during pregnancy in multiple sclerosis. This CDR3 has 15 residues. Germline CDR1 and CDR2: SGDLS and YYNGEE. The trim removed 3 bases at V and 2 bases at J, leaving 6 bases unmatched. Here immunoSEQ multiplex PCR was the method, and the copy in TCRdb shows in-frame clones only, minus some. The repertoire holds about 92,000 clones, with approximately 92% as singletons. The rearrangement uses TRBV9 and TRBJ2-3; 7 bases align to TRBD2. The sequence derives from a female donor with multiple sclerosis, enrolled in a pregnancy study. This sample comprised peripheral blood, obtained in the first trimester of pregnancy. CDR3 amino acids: CASSELAVSTDTQYF. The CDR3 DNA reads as TGTGCCAGCAGCGAGCTAGCGGTCTCCACAGATACGCAGTATTTT.